A selection of T cell receptor beta chains follows, all from one sample in a study of blood T cell repertoires in COVID-19. Produced via immunoSEQ multiplex PCR; TCRdb's table is partial and in-frame only. The table records some 50,000 clones, about nine tenths of them present only once. The sample taken for sequencing was peripheral blood. The receptors here all came from a middle-aged man with acute or convalescent COVID-19. Each CDR3 is given with its conserved first and last residue. D genes are given only for firm matches. Some rows have no size entry. The others give once, few or many, or a class for an expanded clone.

d_call j_call v_call clone_size cdr3_nt cdr3_aa
NA TRBJ2-1 TRBV25-1 once TGTGCCAGCAGTGGGCATGAGCAGTTCTTC CASSGHEQFF
NA TRBJ1-2 TRBV3-1/TRBV3-2 NA TGTGCCAGCAGCCAAGGGGCCCTGCTCTATGGCTACACCTTC CASSQGALLYGYTF
NA TRBJ1-1 TRBV20-1 NA TGCAGTGCTAGAGATCAGTTTGAAGCTTTCTTT CSARDQFEAFF
TRBD1 TRBJ2-7 TRBV10-3 NA TGTGCCATCAGTGAAGCTCAGACAGGGGCGAAGCAGTACTTC CAISEAQTGAKQYF
TRBD1 TRBJ2-1 TRBV7-8 NA TGTGCCAGCAGCTTCGGGACAGGGATTGGTGAGCAGTTCTTC CASSFGTGIGEQFF
NA TRBJ1-1 TRBV7-8 once TGTGCCAGCAGCACCGAGGGAGGGACTGAAGCTTTCTTT CASSTEGGTEAFF
NA TRBJ1-3 TRBV18 once TGTGCCAGCTCACCATGGAGTCAAGAGGGAAACACCATATATTTT CASSPWSQEGNTIYF
NA TRBJ2-3 TRBV19 NA TGTGCCAGTAGTATTCGGACAGGCACAGATACGCAGTATTTT CASSIRTGTDTQYF
TRBD1 TRBJ1-4 TRBV19 once TGTGCCAGTACCGACAGGGTGCCTGAAAAACTGTTTTTT CASTDRVPEKLFF
TRBD2 TRBJ2-7 TRBV6-5 NA TGTGCCAGCAGCCCCGGGACTACTTACTACGAGCAGTACTTC CASSPGTTYYEQYF
NA TRBJ2-3 TRBV5-4 once TGTGCCAGCAGCTTGATCCCTCAGGATACGCAGTATTTT CASSLIPQDTQYF
TRBD2 TRBJ2-1 TRBV10-1 NA TGCGCCAGCACGTTTGCGGGAGGATTTGAGCAGTTCTTC CASTFAGGFEQFF
TRBD1 TRBJ2-7 TRBV27 NA TGTGCCAGCAGTTCAACAGGGGTCCCAACCTACGAGCAGTACTTC CASSSTGVPTYEQYF
TRBD1 TRBJ2-7 TRBV3-1/TRBV3-2 once TGTGCCAGCAGCCAAGGTGTATCGGGGACAGGGGTGACCTACGAGCAGTACTTC CASSQGVSGTGVTYEQYF
TRBD1 TRBJ2-7 TRBV5-4 few TGTGCCAGCTCGTGGACAGGGCATGACGAGCAGTACTTC CASSWTGHDEQYF
TRBD1 TRBJ1-6 TRBV18 NA TGTGCCAGCTCACCTACCGGGACAGGGGCAAATTCACCCCTCCACTTT CASSPTGTGANSPLHF
TRBD1 TRBJ1-3 TRBV27 NA TGTGCCAGCAGTCCAGGGGGAAGCTCTGGAAACACCATATATTTT CASSPGGSSGNTIYF
TRBD1 TRBJ1-5 TRBV6-5 NA TGTGCCAGCAGCCCGGGACAGGGGCCGGGGCAGCCCCAGCATTTT CASSPGQGPGQPQHF
TRBD2 TRBJ2-1 TRBV20-1 once TGCAGTGCTGTTCTAGCGGGAGAGCAGTTCTTC CSAVLAGEQFF
TRBD2 TRBJ2-7 TRBV7-8 NA TGTGCCAGCAGCCTAGCCCCTCGGGCGGGAGTCTACGAGCAGTACTTC CASSLAPRAGVYEQYF
TRBD2 TRBJ2-7 TRBV19 NA TGTGCCAGTAGTACGCCCTGGACTAGCGGGAGTAGATACGAGCAGTACTTC CASSTPWTSGSRYEQYF
TRBD1 TRBJ2-3 TRBV9 NA TGTGCCAGCAGCCTACAGGGGAGCACAGATACGCAGTATTTT CASSLQGSTDTQYF
NA TRBJ2-1 TRBV25-1 NA TGTGCCAGCAGTGAATATTGGAGCGCTGCCTACAATGAGCAGTTCTTC CASSEYWSAAYNEQFF
TRBD2 TRBJ2-1 TRBV4-3 NA TGCGCCAGCAGCCCTATGGGTAGCGGGAGGGCCTTGGGTGAGCAGTTCTTC CASSPMGSGRALGEQFF
NA TRBJ2-1 TRBV5-5 NA TGTGCCAGCAGCTTGGGAGGTGGCTACAATGAGCAGTTCTTC CASSLGGGYNEQFF
TRBD2 TRBJ2-7 TRBV6-6 once TGTGCCAGCAGTTACCCCCGACTAGCGGGAAACGACGAGCAGTACTTC CASSYPRLAGNDEQYF
NA TRBJ1-4 TRBV5-6 NA TGTGCCAGCAGCTTAGGACTTACAACTAATGAAAAACTGTTTTTT CASSLGLTTNEKLFF
NA TRBJ1-5 TRBV30 NA TGTGCCTGGAGTACCTTCGGGGTCTATAGCAATCAGCCCCAGCATTTT CAWSTFGVYSNQPQHF
TRBD1 TRBJ1-2 TRBV11-3 NA TGTGCCAGCAGCCCTGCCGGGACAGTTAACTATGGCTACACCTTC CASSPAGTVNYGYTF
NA TRBJ1-1 TRBV5-1 NA TGCGCCAGCAGCTCCATGGGGGGGGACACTGAAGCTTTCTTT CASSSMGGDTEAFF
TRBD1 TRBJ1-5 TRBV18 NA TGTGCCAGCTCACCTGGGACAGGGGGCGCGGAGCCCCAGCATTTT CASSPGTGGAEPQHF
TRBD1 TRBJ2-7 TRBV4-3 NA TGCGCCAGCAGCCAAGATCTAGTCAGGGGGTCCTACGAGCAGTACTTC CASSQDLVRGSYEQYF
NA TRBJ2-7 TRBV9 NA TGTGCCAGCAGCGGAGGTACAGGGTTCTACGAGCAGTACTTC CASSGGTGFYEQYF
TRBD1 TRBJ1-2 TRBV9 NA TGTGCCAGCAGCGTAGCAGGGACAGATTCCTATGGCTACACCTTC CASSVAGTDSYGYTF
TRBD1 TRBJ2-7 TRBV6-5 once TGTGCCAGCACCCCCGGGACAGGGTATCGCGAGCAGTACTTC CASTPGTGYREQYF
TRBD2 TRBJ2-1 TRBV6-5 NA TGTGCCAGCAGTTTCTCCAGGACTAGCGGGGGGAATGAGCAGTTCTTC CASSFSRTSGGNEQFF
NA TRBJ1-2 TRBV5-6 NA TGTGCCAGCTGCTTTGGGGGGGAGTACTATGGCTACACCTTC CASCFGGEYYGYTF
TRBD2 TRBJ2-1 TRBV19 NA TGTGCCAGTAGTATACGGGGACTAGGGGACAATGAGCAGTTCTTC CASSIRGLGDNEQFF
NA TRBJ2-7 TRBV7-9 NA TGTGCCAGCACTACGGGAATTTACGAGCAGTACTTC CASTTGIYEQYF
NA TRBJ1-2 TRBV6-5 NA TGTGCCAGCAGCGACAGACCGTATGGCTACACCTTC CASSDRPYGYTF
NA TRBJ1-2 TRBV6-5 once TGTGCCAGCAGTTACTCATCAGGGTGGGATGGCTACACCTTC CASSYSSGWDGYTF
TRBD2 TRBJ2-3 TRBV25-1 NA TGTGCCAGCAGGCCCCCGGGACTAGCGATGTTAGATTTT CASRPPGLAMLDF
NA TRBJ1-6 TRBV19 NA TGTGCCAGTAGTCCCGCACACCAGGCGTCCTATAATTCACCCCTCCACTTT CASSPAHQASYNSPLHF
TRBD1 TRBJ1-6 TRBV27 NA TGTGCCAGCAGCCAACAACCCCCGGGACAGAGGTATAATTCACCCCTCCACTTT CASSQQPPGQRYNSPLHF
TRBD1 TRBJ2-7 TRBV2 NA TGTGCCAGCCCAAAGGACAGGCACTCCTACGAGCAGTACTTC CASPKDRHSYEQYF
TRBD2 TRBJ2-1 TRBV14 NA TGTGCCAGCAGCCAAAAGATAGGACTAGCGGGTGGCGAGGAGCAGTTCTTC CASSQKIGLAGGEEQFF
TRBD1 TRBJ1-1 TRBV19 once TGTGCCAGTAGTAGGCAGGGGGCCGCTGAAGCTTTCTTT CASSRQGAAEAFF
NA TRBJ2-1 TRBV3-1/TRBV3-2 NA TGTGCCAGCAGCCAAGATGAGAATGAGCAGTTCTTC CASSQDENEQFF
TRBD2 TRBJ2-1 TRBV28 NA TGTGCCAGCAGTTCGACTAGCGGGAGAGACGGCAATGAGCAGTTCTTC CASSSTSGRDGNEQFF
NA TRBJ2-7 TRBV6-5 NA TGTGCCAGCAGTCCCTACACTAGCTCCTACGAGCAGTACTTC CASSPYTSSYEQYF
NA TRBJ2-7 TRBV20-1 NA TGCAGTGCTAGTTATGTAACTTCGGGTGAGCAGTACTTC CSASYVTSGEQYF
NA TRBJ2-3 TRBV4-1 NA TGCGCCAGCAGCCAAGACAGGGGGGACACAGATACGCAGTATTTT CASSQDRGDTDTQYF
TRBD1 TRBJ1-2 TRBV4-1 few TGCGCCAGCAGCCAAGACGGAGCCTCGGGACAGTTCGCTAACTATGGCTACACCTTC CASSQDGASGQFANYGYTF
NA TRBJ2-1 TRBV5-1 NA TGCGCCAGCAGCGAGACTCTGGGCAATGAGCAGTTCTTC CASSETLGNEQFF
NA TRBJ2-1 TRBV15 NA TGTGCCACCAGCAAAAGAGGGAAGGAGAGCTCCTACAATGAGCAGTTCTTC CATSKRGKESSYNEQFF
NA TRBJ2-6 TRBV5-1 NA TGCGCCAGCAGCCCGACAGACTCTGGGGCCAACGTCCTGACTTTC CASSPTDSGANVLTF
TRBD2 TRBJ2-1 TRBV7-9 once TGTGCCAGCAGCTTAGGTAGCGGGAGGCTTAATGAGCAGTTCTTC CASSLGSGRLNEQFF
TRBD1 TRBJ1-2 TRBV12-3/TRBV12-4 NA TGTGCCAGCAGCCACAGGGGGGCAGGTGGCTACACCTTC CASSHRGAGGYTF
TRBD1 TRBJ1-5 TRBV30 NA TGTGCCTGGGGACAGGGTAGCAATCAGCCCCAGCATTTT CAWGQGSNQPQHF